This T cell receptor (beta chain) was retrieved from a study of cytomegalovirus exposure and HLA in healthy donors. The study drew the donors from its approximately 120-subject validation cohort, separate from the approximately 700-subject first cohort. Notes on this clone: The target antigen is unknown.

Findings and limits, study-wide: The dataset shows that most TCR sequences were rare, while some public TCRs occurred in many donors. Investigators reported 150 to 200 TCR beta chains as tied to cytomegalovirus.

TCRdb keeps only in-frame clones here, not all; method: immunoSEQ multiplex PCR. This table has tens of thousands of clones, roughly 96% appearing once. The CDR3 runs to 16 residues. Germline CDR1 and CDR2: SGHTA and FQGNSA. The V end was cut by 1 base, the J end by 1 base, with 12 bases between. The chain recombines TRBV7-2 with TRBJ2-3; TRBD1 is a possible D gene (5 bases). The source is a man aged 18 to 29 in good health and CMV-seronegative. Sequenced: PBMCs. CDR3 DNA sequence: TGTGCCAGCAGCTTAGGGGGCAGATGGGGCACAGATACGCAGTATTTT. Its protein is CASSLGGRWGTDTQYF. The complete variable domain, with remaining parts taken from reference TRBV7-2 and TRBJ2-3, reads GAGVSQSPSNKVTEKGKDVELRCDPISGHTALYWYRQSLGQGLEFLIYFQGNSAPDKSGLPSDRFSAERTGGSVSTLTIQRTQQEDSAVYLCASSLGGRWGTDTQYFGPGTRLTVL.